The 20 T cell receptor beta chains presented below share a single source sample, sequenced in a study of multiple sclerosis patients with progressive multifocal leukoencephalopathy. TCRdb's table, derived via immunoSEQ multiplex PCR, lists solely in-frame clones and lacks some. The repertoire has some 25,000 clones, about 91% of them found once; the top ten carry around 2%. Specified time point: more than ten months of natalizumab therapy. The sample consisted of PBMCs, taken from a patient treated with natalizumab. The receptors derive from a man under 40 with multiple sclerosis.

This sequence joins TRBV10-3 and TRBJ1-1, with a weak D call TRBD1 (5 bases). CDR1 ENHRY and CDR2 SYGVKD come from the germline V gene. Trimming removed 3 bases at V and 5 bases at J, with 10 bases between. There are 13 residues in the CDR3. CDR3 region: CAISDGGRTEAFF. CDR3 coding DNA: TGTGCCATCAGTGATGGGGGAAGGACTGAAGCTTTCTTT.

The chain joins TRBV29-1 to TRBJ2-7; 8 bases line up with TRBD2. Germline CDR1 is SQVTM and CDR2 is ANQGSEA. There are 14 residues in the CDR3. J was trimmed by 0 bases and V by 7 bases; bases with no gene match: 8. In DNA form, the CDR3 reads TGCAGCGCCATAGCGGGGATTGGCTCCTACGAGCAGTACTTC. Residues: CSAIAGIGSYEQYF.

V usage is TRBV7-9 and J usage is TRBJ2-1, with TRBD1 matching over 7 bases. Germline V gene lookup returns CDR1 SEHNR and CDR2 FQNEAQ (reference sequence). This CDR3 comprises 14 residues. V dropped 5 bases and J dropped 7; count of bases not matched to a gene: 8. The CDR3 nucleotides read TGTGCCAGCAGCGCACGACAGGGTTGGAATGAGCAGTTCTTC. Amino acids: CASSARQGWNEQFF.

The CDR3 reads CASSQDGGAGELFF. The CDR3 coding sequence is TGCGCCAGCAGCCAAGACGGGGGGGCCGGGGAGCTGTTTTTT. This chain links TRBV4-3 with TRBJ2-2, with 8 bases that match TRBD2. From germline, CDR1 is LGHNA and CDR2 YSLEER. Unmatched junction bases numbered 0, after V lost 0 bases and J lost 6 bases. This CDR3 is 14 amino acids long.

V gene TRBV11-2 combines with J gene TRBJ2-1; D unresolved. The germline CDR1 and CDR2 sequences are SGHAT and FQNNGV. The CDR3 has 14 amino acids. With 1 base removed from V and 3 bases from J, the gap between germline ends came to 7 bases. The CDR3 reads CASSLAQFYNEQFF. DNA of the CDR3: TGTGCCAGCAGCTTAGCTCAATTCTACAATGAGCAGTTCTTC.

The chain links TRBV2 to TRBJ2-5; either TRBD1 or TRBD2 may fit D (5 bases each). The CDR3 has 12 residues. Germline values: CDR1 SNHLY, CDR2 FYNNEI. V was clipped by 6 bases and J by 5 bases, with 10 bases between them. The CDR3 spells CASRGPSETQYF. The DNA for the CDR3 is TGTGCCAGCAGGGGACCCTCGGAGACCCAGTACTTC. Variable domain in full (rest from reference TRBV2 and TRBJ2-5): EPEVTQTPSHQVTQMGQEVILRCVPISNHLYFYWYRQILGQKVEFLVSFYNNEISEKSEIFDDQFSVERPDGSNFTLKIRSTKLEDSAMYFCASRGPSETQYFGPGTRLLVL.

CDR3 protein: CASSEVGGVYGYTF. The CDR3 DNA sequence: TGTGCCAGCAGTGAAGTAGGGGGCGTCTATGGCTACACCTTC. The rearrangement links TRBV6-1 to TRBJ1-2; 7 positions match TRBD1. This CDR3 is 14 amino acids long. CDR1 and CDR2 (germline): MNHNS, SASEGT. V trimming: 1 base; J trimming: 4 bases; junction bases outside the gene matches: 3.

The chain joins TRBV6-6 to TRBJ2-7; 11 nucleotides align to TRBD1. Germline CDR1 MNHNY, CDR2 SVGAGI (reference sequence). The CDR3 extends over 15 amino acids. The J segment lost 7 bases and the V segment lost 10 bases, leaving 15 bases of the junction unmatched. The CDR3 here is CATSSLGQGAREQYF. CDR3 in DNA: TGTGCCACCTCTTCTTTAGGACAGGGGGCGCGGGAGCAGTACTTC.

The rearrangement uses TRBV6-1 and TRBJ1-1; D gene uncertain. The CDR3 length is 12 residues. Germline V CDR1 and CDR2: MNHNS, SASEGT. V shed 0 bases and J shed 11 bases, with 10 bases lying between them. This CDR3 is CASSEARTRAFF. The CDR3 DNA sequence: TGTGCCAGCAGTGAAGCGAGGACTCGCGCTTTCTTT.

V usage is TRBV7-2 and J usage is TRBJ2-5; a weak D match, TRBD1 (6 bases). The DNA end favors TRBJ2-7, so the J call may be wrong. The CDR3 sequence is 14 residues long. In germline, CDR1 is SGHTA, CDR2 FQGNSA. The CDR3 nucleotides read TGTGCCAGCAGCTTTGGACAGTGGGACTACGAGCAGTACTTC. This translates into CASSFGQWDYEQYF.

This clone is a singleton in its sample. This chain links TRBV6-1 with TRBJ2-3; D remains unclear. The germline V gene encodes CDR1 MNHNS and CDR2 SASEGT. This CDR3 is 11 amino acids long. Trimming removed 11 bases from V and 4 bases from J, with 10 bases in between. The CDR3 DNA is TGTGCCGGGCGGCTTGCAGATACGCAGTATTTT. This encodes CAGRLADTQYF.

The chain combines TRBV6-1 with TRBJ2-2; 7 bases line up with TRBD1. Germline V CDR1 and CDR2: MNHNS, SASEGT. After removal of 6 bases from V and 0 bases from J, the junction contained 4 bases not matched to a gene. The CDR3 loop spans 15 amino acids. CDR3 in amino acids: CASRQGPANTGELFF. The CDR3 nucleotides read TGTGCCAGCAGACAGGGGCCTGCGAACACCGGGGAGCTGTTTTTT.

The chain combines TRBV7-9 with TRBJ1-1; possibly TRBD1 for D (6 bases). There are 14 residues in the CDR3. Trimming shortened V by 2 bases and J by 2 bases, and 9 bases separated the two germline ends. Germline values: CDR1 SEHNR, CDR2 FQNEAQ (reference sequence). The CDR3 DNA reads as TGTGCCAGCAGCTTATGGACAGCAAACACTGAAGCTTTCTTT. This codes for CASSLWTANTEAFF.

This chain connects TRBV19 to TRBJ2-2; a weak D match, TRBD1 (6 bases). Trimming left V 6 bases short and J 1 base short, with 12 bases between. The V gene's germline CDR1 is LNHDA and CDR2 SQIVND (reference sequence). This CDR3 region has 15 residues. CDR3 sequence reads: CASRSGARNTGELFF. Here the CDR3 DNA reads TGTGCCAGTAGGTCAGGGGCTAGGAACACCGGGGAGCTGTTTTTT.

The V call is TRBV7-2, the J call TRBJ1-5; 8 nucleotides agree with TRBD1. Germline V lookup: CDR1 SGHTA, CDR2 FQGNSA. This CDR3 has 19 residues. Trimming took 0 bases from V and 0 from J; bases not matched to a gene: 10. CDR3 in amino acids: CASSLAVGRGLYSNQPQHF. Written as DNA, the CDR3 is TGTGCCAGCAGCTTAGCGGTTGGCAGGGGGCTATATAGCAATCAGCCCCAGCATTTT. Supplemented by reference TRBV7-2 and TRBJ1-5, the full variable domain reads GAGVSQSPSNKVTEKGKDVELRCDPISGHTALYWYRQSLGQGLEFLIYFQGNSAPDKSGLPSDRFSAERTGGSVSTLTIQRTQQEDSAVYLCASSLAVGRGLYSNQPQHFGDGTRLSIL.

V is TRBV7-2 and J is TRBJ2-2; D is perhaps TRBD2 (5 bases). The CDR3 is 15 amino acids. Germline V CDR1 and CDR2: SGHTA, FQGNSA. Trimming pared 8 bases from V and 1 base from J, leaving 14 bases between. The CDR3 DNA is TGTGCCAGCGCGGGCCGGGGAATGAACACCGGGGAGCTGTTTTTT. The encoded protein is CASAGRGMNTGELFF.

This rearrangement joins TRBV5-1 to TRBJ2-3; D is undetermined. V lost 2 bases, J lost 6 bases, and 10 bases lay in between. Germline assignment: CDR1 SGHRS and CDR2 YFSETQ. The CDR3 loop spans 13 amino acids. Written as DNA, the CDR3 is TGCGCCAGCAGCTTTCGACTTCGCGATACGCAGTATTTT. It yields the protein CASSFRLRDTQYF.

V usage is TRBV11-2 and J usage is TRBJ2-7, with 9 bases fitting TRBD2. The CDR3 sequence is 14 residues long. Germline assignment: CDR1 SGHAT and CDR2 FQNNGV. J gave up 5 bases and V 3 bases, and 5 bases lay outside the gene matches. CDR3 loop: CASSFGTSWNEQYV. Here the CDR3 DNA reads TGTGCCAGCAGCTTCGGGACTAGCTGGAACGAGCAGTACGTC.

The chain is built from TRBV30 and TRBJ1-1; D gene ambiguous. This CDR3 is 12 amino acids long. The V end was cut by 0 bases, the J end by 5 bases, with 7 bases between. CDR1 and CDR2 from the germline V gene are GTSNPN and SVGIG (reference sequence). The CDR3 DNA follows: TGTGCCTGGAGTGTCTCGGGAACTGAAGCTTTCTTT. Its protein is CAWSVSGTEAFF.

The CDR3 region is CAWSVGIGGQPQHF. The CDR3, as DNA: TGTGCCTGGAGTGTCGGGATAGGAGGACAGCCCCAGCATTTT. The chain carries TRBV30 and TRBJ1-5; D not resolved. The CDR3 consists of 14 residues. The germline V gene has CDR1 GTSNPN and CDR2 SVGIG (reference sequence). V was shortened by 0 bases and J by 7 bases, with 13 bases between the two germline ends. The entire variable domain, with the rest obtained from reference TRBV30 and TRBJ1-5, is as follows: SQTIHQWPATLVQPVGSPLSLECTVEGTSNPNLYWYRQAAGRGLQLLFYSVGIGQISSEVPQNLSASRPQDRQFILSSKKLLLSDSGFYLCAWSVGIGGQPQHFGDGTRLSIL.